This T cell receptor beta chain was sequenced for a study of T-cell memory formation after mild COVID-19. Trimming left V 2 bases short and J 7 bases short, with 21 bases between. The CDR3 loop spans 18 amino acids. The germline CDR1 and CDR2 sequences are LGHNA and YSLEER. TCRdb called the 5' RACE reads again in MiXCR, with one record for every CDR3 protein. There are 80,000 to 95,000 distinct CDR3 sequences in the sample; approximately 25% occur only once, and roughly two fifths lies in the top ten. The sequenced sample consisted of PBMCs or a T cell subset sorted from them (not recorded which). The clonotype originates from a man between 18 and 29 years old who had mild COVID-19 (a few samples of this study predate the infection). Cell type and time point are not known. The chain recombines TRBV4-3 with TRBJ1-6; no clear D. Here the CDR3 DNA reads TGCGCCAGCAGCCAAACGGGTTGGGTTAGCTCCCAAAATTCACCCCTCCACTTT. This encodes CASSQTGWVSSQNSPLHF.